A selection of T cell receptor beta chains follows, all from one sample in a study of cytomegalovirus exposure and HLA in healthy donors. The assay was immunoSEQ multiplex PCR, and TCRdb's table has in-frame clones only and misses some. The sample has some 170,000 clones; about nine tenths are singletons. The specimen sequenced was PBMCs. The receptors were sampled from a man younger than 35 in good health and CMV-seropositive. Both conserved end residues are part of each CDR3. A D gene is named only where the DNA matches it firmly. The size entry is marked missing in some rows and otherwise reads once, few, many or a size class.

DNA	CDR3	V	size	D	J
TGTGCCAGCCGTCCCGGGACTAGCCCCAGGAATGAGCAGTTCTTC	CASRPGTSPRNEQFF	TRBV2	once	TRBD2	TRBJ2-1
TGTGCCAGCAGCCATTCAACCGGAGTTCTAAACTACGAGCAGTACTTC	CASSHSTGVLNYEQYF	TRBV7-9	NA	NA	TRBJ2-7
TGTGCCAGCAGCTCCCCCGGACAGGGCATCCACGAGCAGTACTTC	CASSSPGQGIHEQYF	TRBV6-5	NA	TRBD1	TRBJ2-7
TGCGCCAGCAGTCGCCAGGGTGAGGATACGCAGTATTTT	CASSRQGEDTQYF	TRBV5-1	once	NA	TRBJ2-3
TGTGCCAGTAGTATTAAGGAGAAGAACAGGGCTCTTCTGGGCTACACCTTC	CASSIKEKNRALLGYTF	TRBV19	NA	NA	TRBJ1-2
TGTGCCAGCAGCCCTCAGGCGGGTAGCACAGATACGCAGTATTTT	CASSPQAGSTDTQYF	TRBV4-2	NA	NA	TRBJ2-3
TGTGCCAGCAGCTTAGACCAGGAGCCCCAGCATTTT	CASSLDQEPQHF	TRBV11-2	NA	NA	TRBJ1-5
TGCGCCAGCACCCGTGGGACAGTCAAGAACACTGAAGCTTTCTTT	CASTRGTVKNTEAFF	TRBV5-1	NA	TRBD1	TRBJ1-1
TGTGCCAGCAGGTCAACAAAACCCCCTTACGAGCAGTACTTC	CASRSTKPPYEQYF	TRBV5-6	NA	NA	TRBJ2-7
TGTGCCAGCAGTGAATTGGGGACAGGGGAATACCCGCGTGGGCCCCAGCATTTT	CASSELGTGEYPRGPQHF	TRBV6-1	once	TRBD1	TRBJ1-5
TGTGCCAGCAGTTTAACCCGCGACGAGCAGTACTTC	CASSLTRDEQYF	TRBV28	NA	NA	TRBJ2-7
TGTGCCAGCAGCGCCCGACAGGGTGACACCGGGGAGCTGTTTTTT	CASSARQGDTGELFF	TRBV9	NA	TRBD1	TRBJ2-2
TGTGCCAGCAGTTTAGGTTGGGGCAGGGGCATGAACACTGAAGCTTTCTTT	CASSLGWGRGMNTEAFF	TRBV27	NA	NA	TRBJ1-1
TGCGCCAGCAGTTTCAGGGTTCCCGGCACTGAAGCTTTCTTT	CASSFRVPGTEAFF	TRBV5-1	few	NA	TRBJ1-1
TGTGCCACCAGGCGCTTCTTATCGGCGGAAGGCTACACCTTC	CATRRFLSAEGYTF	TRBV15	NA	NA	TRBJ1-2
TGTGCCAGCAGACTACAGGGGGCCGGGGAGCTGTTTTTT	CASRLQGAGELFF	TRBV6-6	NA	TRBD1	TRBJ2-2
TGTGCCAGCAGCGTAGGGCGGGGGAACTACGAGCAGTACTTC	CASSVGRGNYEQYF	TRBV9	NA	TRBD2	TRBJ2-7
TGTGCCAGTGGGTGGACAGGGAACACAGATACGCAGTATTTT	CASGWTGNTDTQYF	TRBV19	NA	TRBD1	TRBJ2-3